This T cell receptor (beta chain) originates from a study of graft-versus-host responses after intestinal transplantation. Some clones are missing from TCRdb's copy, which holds only in-frame ones; the method was immunoSEQ multiplex PCR. Among 15,000 or so clones listed, about two thirds were seen once. Germline V gene lookup returns CDR1 SGHDT and CDR2 YYEEEE. V lost 1 base, J lost 5 bases, and 11 bases stayed unmatched. The CDR3 length is 18 residues. The graft tissue was processed, and this released both intraepithelial and lamina propria lymphocytes. This clonotype was sampled from a human patient who received an intestinal transplant, so some T cells may come from the graft donor. The sequences come from ileum tissue, collected 650 to 700 days after intestinal transplantation. The chain combines TRBV5-6 with TRBJ2-3; 12 bases are a match to TRBD2. The CDR3 spells CASSLFQGLAGGQDTQYF. CDR3 DNA: TGTGCCAGCAGCTTGTTTCAAGGGCTAGCGGGGGGGCAAGATACGCAGTATTTT.